One sample yielded the 5 T cell receptor beta chains listed below, sequenced in a study of CD8 T cells in ankylosing spondylitis. One entry per CDR3 protein results from TCRdb running MiXCR on the 5' RACE reads. Of just over 350,000 distinct CDR3 sequences in the sample, approximately 20% were seen once. Sequencing was carried out using blood, either unsorted or a sorted T cell fraction (not recorded which). The receptor set was obtained from a male donor with ankylosing spondylitis or in good health (not recorded which).

This clonotype occurred a few times. The chain joins TRBV2 to TRBJ2-1; D gene uncertain. From germline, CDR1 is SNHLY and CDR2 FYNNEI. This CDR3 contains 10 residues. Trimming stripped 6 bases from V and 15 bases from J, with 12 bases between. The CDR3 DNA reads TGTGCCAGCAGGTCGGTGTTGCTGTTCTTC. It is translated as CASRSVLLFF.

The gene calls are TRBV11-2 and TRBJ2-7, with TRBD1 matching over 7 bases. With 4 bases clipped from V and 4 bases from J, the junction kept 1 base outside the gene matches. The CDR3 has 12 residues. CDR1 is SGHAT, CDR2 FQNNGV, per germline. CDR3 nucleotide sequence: TGTGCCAGCAGCTGGGACAGATACGAGCAGTACTTC. It specifies CASSWDRYEQYF.

Comments on this clonotype: Relative to the germline gene, one junction end is altered; a read error may explain this. The V call is TRBV5-8, the J call TRBJ2-7; TRBD1 or TRBD2 may be the D gene (5 bases each). Germline lookup yields CDR1 SGHTS and CDR2 YDEGEE. CDR3 length: 14 amino acids. The CDR3 protein is CASSPGDLSYVQYF. In DNA form, the CDR3 reads TGTGCCAGCAGCCCCGGGGACCTCTCCTACGTGCAGTACTTC. Full variable domain (rest looked up from reference TRBV5-8 and TRBJ2-7): EAGVTQSPTHLIKTRGQQATLRCSPISGHTSVYWYQQALGLGLQFLLWYDEGEERNRGNFPPRFSGRQFPNYSSELNVNALELEDSALYLCASSPGDLSYVQYFGPGTRLTVT.

The chain links TRBV6-5 to TRBJ2-7; D is ambiguous. Germline CDR1 and CDR2: MNHEY and SVGAGI. V was pared by 0 bases and J by 5 bases, with 8 bases between. This CDR3 has 13 amino acids. CDR3 amino acids: CASSYSKVHEQYF. CDR3 nucleotide sequence: TGTGCCAGCAGTTACTCGAAGGTCCACGAGCAGTACTTC.

The table lists this clonotype with a few counts. The chain recombines TRBV7-9 with TRBJ2-1, with TRBD1 matching over 10 bases. The ends lost 5 bases at V and 5 bases at J; junction bases unmatched: 9. CDR1 and CDR2 from the germline V gene are SEHNR and FQNEAQ (reference sequence). This CDR3 has 16 residues. The CDR3 is CASSLTRQGAHNEQFF. CDR3 in DNA: TGTGCCAGCAGCCTAACCCGACAGGGGGCCCACAATGAGCAGTTCTTC.